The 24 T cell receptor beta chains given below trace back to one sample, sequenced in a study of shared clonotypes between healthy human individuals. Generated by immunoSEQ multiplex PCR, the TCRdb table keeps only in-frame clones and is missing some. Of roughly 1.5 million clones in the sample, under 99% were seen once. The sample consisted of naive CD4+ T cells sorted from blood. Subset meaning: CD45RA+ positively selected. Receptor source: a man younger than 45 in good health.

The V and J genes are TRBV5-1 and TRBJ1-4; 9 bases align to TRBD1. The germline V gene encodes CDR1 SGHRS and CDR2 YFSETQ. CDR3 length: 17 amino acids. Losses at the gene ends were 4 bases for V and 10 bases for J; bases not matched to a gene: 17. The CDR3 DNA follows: TGCGCCAGCAGCCCGTATTCAGAGGGACAGGGCTTGGGAAAACTGTTTTTT. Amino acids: CASSPYSEGQGLGKLFF.

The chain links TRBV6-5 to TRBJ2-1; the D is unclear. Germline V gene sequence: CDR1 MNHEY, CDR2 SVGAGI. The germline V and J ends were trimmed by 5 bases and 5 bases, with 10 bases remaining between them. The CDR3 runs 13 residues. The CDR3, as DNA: TGTGCCAGCAGTCACCCGGCGGACAATGAGCAGTTCTTC. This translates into CASSHPADNEQFF.

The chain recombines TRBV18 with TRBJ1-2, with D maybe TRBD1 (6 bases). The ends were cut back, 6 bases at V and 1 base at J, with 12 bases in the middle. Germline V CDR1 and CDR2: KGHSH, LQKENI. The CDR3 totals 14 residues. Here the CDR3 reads CASSPTGLNYGYTF. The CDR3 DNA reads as TGTGCCAGCTCGCCGACAGGTCTTAACTATGGCTACACCTTC.

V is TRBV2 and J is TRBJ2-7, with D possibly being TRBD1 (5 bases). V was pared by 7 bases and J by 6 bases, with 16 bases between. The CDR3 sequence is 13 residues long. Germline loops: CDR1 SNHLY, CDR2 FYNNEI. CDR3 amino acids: CASKDTTLSEQYF. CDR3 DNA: TGTGCCAGCAAGGACACTACCCTCTCCGAGCAGTACTTC.

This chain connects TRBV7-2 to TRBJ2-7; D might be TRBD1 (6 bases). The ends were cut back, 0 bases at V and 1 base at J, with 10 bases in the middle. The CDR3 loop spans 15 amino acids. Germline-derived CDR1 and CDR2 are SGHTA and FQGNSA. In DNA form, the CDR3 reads TGTGCCAGCAGCTTAGCGTCGCAGGGGTCCTACGAGCAGTACTTC. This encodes CASSLASQGSYEQYF.

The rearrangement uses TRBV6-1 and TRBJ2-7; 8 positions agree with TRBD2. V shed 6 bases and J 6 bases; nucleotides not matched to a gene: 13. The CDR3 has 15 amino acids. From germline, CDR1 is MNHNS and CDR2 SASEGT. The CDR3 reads CASRSPSGGFGEQYF. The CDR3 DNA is TGTGCCAGCAGGAGTCCCTCGGGAGGGTTTGGCGAGCAGTACTTC.

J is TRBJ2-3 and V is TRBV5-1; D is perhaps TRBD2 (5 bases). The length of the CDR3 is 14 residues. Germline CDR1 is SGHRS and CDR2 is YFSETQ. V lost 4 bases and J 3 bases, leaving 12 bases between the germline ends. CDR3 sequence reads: CASSEAPGTDTQYF. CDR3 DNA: TGCGCCAGCAGCGAGGCACCGGGAACAGATACGCAGTATTTT. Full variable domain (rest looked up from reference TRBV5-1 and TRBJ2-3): KAGVTQTPRYLIKTRGQQVTLSCSPISGHRSVSWYQQTPGQGLQFLFEYFSETQRNKGNFPGRFSGRQFSNSRSEMNVSTLELGDSALYLCASSEAPGTDTQYFGPGTRLTVL.

The CDR3 coding sequence is TGTGCCAGCAGTTTATCAGCAGCGGGAGTCGTTGATGAGCAGTTCTTC. It encodes CASSLSAAGVVDEQFF. The genes are TRBV27 and TRBJ2-1; 8 nucleotides match TRBD2. V was clipped by 0 bases and J by 8 bases; unmatched bases: 9. Per the germline V gene, CDR1 is MNHEY and CDR2 is SMNVEV (reference sequence). The CDR3 covers 16 residues.

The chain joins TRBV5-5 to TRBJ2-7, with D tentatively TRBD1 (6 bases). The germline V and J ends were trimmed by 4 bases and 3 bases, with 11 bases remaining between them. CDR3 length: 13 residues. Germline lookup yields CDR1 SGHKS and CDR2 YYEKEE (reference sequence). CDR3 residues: CASSLGQHYEQYF. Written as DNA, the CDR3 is TGTGCCAGCAGCCTCGGACAGCACTACGAGCAGTACTTC.

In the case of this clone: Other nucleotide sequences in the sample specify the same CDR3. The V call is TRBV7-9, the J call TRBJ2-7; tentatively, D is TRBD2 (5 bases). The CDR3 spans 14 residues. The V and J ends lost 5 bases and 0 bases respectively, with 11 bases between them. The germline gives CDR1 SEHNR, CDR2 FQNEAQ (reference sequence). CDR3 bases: TGTGCCAGCAGCCCTCGGACTGGCTCCTACGAGCAGTACTTC. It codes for CASSPRTGSYEQYF.

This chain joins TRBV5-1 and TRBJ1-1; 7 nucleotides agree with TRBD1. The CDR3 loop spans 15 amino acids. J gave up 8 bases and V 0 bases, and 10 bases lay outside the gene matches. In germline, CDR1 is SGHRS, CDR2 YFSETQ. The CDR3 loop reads CASSLDGGGAIEAFF. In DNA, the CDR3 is TGCGCCAGCAGCTTGGATGGAGGGGGCGCGATAGAAGCTTTCTTT.

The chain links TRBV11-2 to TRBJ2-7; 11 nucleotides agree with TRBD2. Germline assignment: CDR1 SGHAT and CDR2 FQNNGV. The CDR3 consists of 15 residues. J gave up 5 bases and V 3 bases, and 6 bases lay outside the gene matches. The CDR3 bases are TGTGCCAGCAGCTTCTTGGGACTAGCGGCAAACGAGCAGTACTTC. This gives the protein CASSFLGLAANEQYF.

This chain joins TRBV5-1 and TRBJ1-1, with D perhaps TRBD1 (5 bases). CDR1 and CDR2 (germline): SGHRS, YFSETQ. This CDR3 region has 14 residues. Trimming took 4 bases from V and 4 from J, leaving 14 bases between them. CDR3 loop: CASSQGAGTTEAFF. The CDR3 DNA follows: TGCGCCAGCAGCCAGGGCGCTGGGACCACTGAAGCTTTCTTT.

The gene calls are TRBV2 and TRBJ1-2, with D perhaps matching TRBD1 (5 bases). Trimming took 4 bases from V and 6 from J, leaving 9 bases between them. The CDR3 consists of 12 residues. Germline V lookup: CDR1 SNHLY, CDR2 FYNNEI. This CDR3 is CASSAGTHGYTF. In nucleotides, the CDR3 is TGTGCCAGCAGTGCAGGGACCCATGGCTACACCTTC.

CDR3 DNA sequence: TGCGCCAGCAGTGAGTACGGTCCTGAGCAGTACTTC. Its translation is CASSEYGPEQYF. J is TRBJ2-7 and V is TRBV10-1; D call uncertain. Germline CDR1 is WNHNN and CDR2 is SYGVQD (reference sequence). This CDR3 spans 12 amino acids. V lost 1 base, J lost 7 bases, and 8 bases lay in between.

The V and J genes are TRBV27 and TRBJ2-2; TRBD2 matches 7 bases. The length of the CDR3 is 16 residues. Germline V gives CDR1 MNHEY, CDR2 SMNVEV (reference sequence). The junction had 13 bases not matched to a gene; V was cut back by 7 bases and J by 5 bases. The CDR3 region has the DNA TGTGCCAGCACCCTTAGGGCGGGAGATGGTACCGGGGAGCTGTTTTTT. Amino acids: CASTLRAGDGTGELFF.

CDR3 DNA: TGTGCCAGCAGCACCAAACAGGCGCTGTACCAAGAGACCCAGTACTTC. Residues: CASSTKQALYQETQYF. The rearrangement joins TRBV21-1 to TRBJ2-5; TRBD1 was called by the table and not checked on the DNA. TRBV21-1 constitutes a pseudogene. CDR3 size: 16 residues.

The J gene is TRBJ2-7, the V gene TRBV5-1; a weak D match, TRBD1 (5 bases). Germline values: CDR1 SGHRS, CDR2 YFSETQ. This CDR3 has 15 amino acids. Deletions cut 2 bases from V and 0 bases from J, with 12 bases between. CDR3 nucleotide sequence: TGCGCCAGCAGCTTTGCTAAGGGGATCTCCTACGAGCAGTACTTC. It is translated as CASSFAKGISYEQYF.

CDR3 sequence: CASSLRVTGELFF. CDR3 nucleotides: TGTGCCAGCAGCTTACGGGTAACCGGGGAGCTGTTTTTT. J is TRBJ2-2 and V is TRBV7-6; no clear D. The CDR3 consists of 13 residues. Trimming pared 2 bases from V and 5 bases from J, leaving 6 bases between. The germline CDR1 and CDR2 sequences are SGHVS and FNYEAQ.

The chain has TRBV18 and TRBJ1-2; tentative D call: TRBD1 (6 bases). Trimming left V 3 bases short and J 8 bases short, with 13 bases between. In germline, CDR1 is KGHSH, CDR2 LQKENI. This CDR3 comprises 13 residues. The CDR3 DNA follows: TGTGCCAGCTCACCTCCAGGGGTGCGGGGCTACACCTTC. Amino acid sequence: CASSPPGVRGYTF.

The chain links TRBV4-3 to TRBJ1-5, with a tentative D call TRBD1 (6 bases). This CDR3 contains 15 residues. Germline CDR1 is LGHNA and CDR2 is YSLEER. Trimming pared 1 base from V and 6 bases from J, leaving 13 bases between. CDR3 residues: CASSQGGAGSQPQHF. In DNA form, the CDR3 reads TGCGCCAGCAGCCAAGGGGGGGCGGGATCTCAGCCCCAGCATTTT.

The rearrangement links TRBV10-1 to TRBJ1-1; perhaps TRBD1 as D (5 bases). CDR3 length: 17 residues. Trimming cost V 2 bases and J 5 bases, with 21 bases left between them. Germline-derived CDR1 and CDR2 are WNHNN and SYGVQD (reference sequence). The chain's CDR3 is CASSEDRFGAPRTEAFF. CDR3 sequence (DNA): TGCGCCAGCAGTGAGGATCGATTCGGGGCCCCGAGGACTGAAGCTTTCTTT.

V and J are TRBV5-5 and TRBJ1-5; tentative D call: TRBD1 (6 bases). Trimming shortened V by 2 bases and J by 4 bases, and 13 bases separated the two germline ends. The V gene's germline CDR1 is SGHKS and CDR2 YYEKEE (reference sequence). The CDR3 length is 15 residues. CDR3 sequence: CASSLEQGRNQPQHF. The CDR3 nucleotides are TGTGCCAGCAGCTTAGAACAGGGTCGAAATCAGCCCCAGCATTTT.

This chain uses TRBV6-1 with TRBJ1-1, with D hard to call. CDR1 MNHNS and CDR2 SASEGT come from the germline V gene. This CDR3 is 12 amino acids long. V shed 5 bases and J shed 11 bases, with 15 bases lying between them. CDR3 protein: CASSPVLLGAFF. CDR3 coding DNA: TGTGCCAGCAGTCCCGTGCTCCTGGGGGCTTTCTTT.